This T cell receptor (beta chain) appears in the sequencing data of a study of beta chain features in type 1 diabetes. Study-wide points: Researchers report that Type 1 diabetes patients had moderately but significantly shorter TCRB CDR3s across all four CD4+ subsets.

A remark on this clone: Its antigen is currently unknown.

Expressed TCRB transcripts were sequenced, since all the RNA that had been isolated was reverse transcribed. TCRdb keeps only in-frame clones here, not all; method: immunoSEQ multiplex PCR. The sample contains about 710,000 clones, over 12% of which appear only once. This CDR3 has 11 residues. V lost 6 bases to trimming and J lost 10 bases, with 12 bases between them. Germline V CDR1 and CDR2: GTSNPN, SVGIG (reference sequence). The clonotype comes from a man aged 18 to 35 with type 1 diabetes. Specimen: naive CD4+ T cells from blood. This chain joins TRBV30 and TRBJ1-4; no definite D call. The CDR3 nucleotides read TGTGCCTGCCGGGCATTGGGAAAACTGTTTTTT. Amino acid sequence: CACRALGKLFF.